The clone carrying this TCR beta chain was detected a few times. Its antigen remains unknown. As every portion of the isolated RNA was reverse transcribed, the sequencing read expressed TCRB transcripts. The table came from immunoSEQ multiplex PCR; TCRdb's copy has only in-frame clones and leaves some out. The table includes 860,000 or so clones, 15% to 20% detected once. This sample is drawn from a study of beta chain features in type 1 diabetes. On the study more broadly: Healthy donors and patients showed comparable age, gender and cell yields. Findings and caveats of the study: Type 1 diabetes patients showed a moderate but significant shortening of TCRB CDR3s in all four CD4+ subsets. Reads derived from cDNA could over-represent cells showing high TCR expression.

The CDR3 contains 14 residues. Trimming shortened V by 4 bases and J by 3 bases, and 13 bases separated the two germline ends. Germline CDR1 is SGHRS and CDR2 is YFSETQ. The collection from each donor was one heparinised blood draw averaging roughly 100 mL. The source of this sequence is a young woman in good health. Sequencing was done on a sample of naive CD4+ T cells from blood. The J gene is TRBJ1-1, the V gene TRBV5-1; tentatively, D is TRBD1 (5 bases). The CDR3 region is CASSRTSVDTEAFF. The CDR3 DNA follows: TGCGCCAGCAGCAGGACATCGGTAGACACTGAAGCTTTCTTT.